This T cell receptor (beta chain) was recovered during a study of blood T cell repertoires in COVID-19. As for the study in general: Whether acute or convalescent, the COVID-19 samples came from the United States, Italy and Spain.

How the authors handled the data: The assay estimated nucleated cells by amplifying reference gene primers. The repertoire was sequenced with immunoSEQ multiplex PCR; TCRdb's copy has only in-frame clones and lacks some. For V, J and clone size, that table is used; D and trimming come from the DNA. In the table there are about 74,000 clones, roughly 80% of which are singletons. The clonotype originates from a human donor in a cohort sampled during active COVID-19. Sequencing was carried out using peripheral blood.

For the CDR3, the DNA is TGTGCCAGCAGGGACAGGGGGGCACATCAGCCCCAGCATTTT. Its protein product is CASRDRGAHQPQHF. V gene TRBV28 combines with J gene TRBJ1-5; 10 bases agree with TRBD1. Trimming cost V 6 bases and J 5 bases; bases outside gene matches: 4. There are 14 residues in the CDR3. Germline CDR1 reads MDHEN; CDR2 reads SYDVKM.